These 5 T cell receptor beta chains were sequenced from one sample in a study of CXCR3-negative and CXCR3-positive naive CD8 T cells. Points from the study as a whole: CXCR3-positive naive cells carried more hydrophobic TRB CDR3s than CXCR3-negative ones.

UMI-labeled 5' RACE TRB cDNA libraries were prepared from the cells. TCRdb re-called the 5' RACE reads and gives one entry per CDR3 protein, without DNA. The specimen's table records approximately 140,000 distinct CDR3 sequences. These receptors' antigens are unknown. The source material was naive CXCR3+ CD8+ T cells from blood. Documented subset: CD45RO-CCR7+CD27+CD95- naive CD8+ T cells expressing CXCR3 (TNR3+). The receptors were sampled from a human donor in good health. Some clones in this sample may be carry-over from other donors' samples.

V and J are TRBV29-1 and TRBJ2-1; TCRdb's assignment of TRBD2 cannot be checked, as there is no DNA. The CDR3 has 12 amino acids. CDR1 is SQVTM and CDR2 is ANQGSEA in the germline V gene. The CDR3 here is CSVEERVNEQFF.

The CDR3 loop is CAISESGTGASNEQFF. The J gene is TRBJ2-1, the V gene TRBV10-3; TCRdb gives TRBD1 as the D gene, but with no DNA this cannot be confirmed. The length of the CDR3 is 16 residues. Looked up from germline, CDR1 is ENHRY and CDR2 is SYGVKD.

This chain joins TRBV28 and TRBJ2-5. The CDR3 runs 13 residues. Germline assignment: CDR1 MDHEN and CDR2 SYDVKM. This chain's CDR3 is CASSLNSQETQYF.

The chain has TRBV12-3 or TRBV12-4 and TRBJ2-1; TCRdb indicates TRBD2, and absent DNA this call remains unverified. The CDR3 loop spans 15 amino acids. This chain's CDR3 is CASSGTVDGNNEQFF.

This chain uses TRBV19 with TRBJ2-1; TCRdb reports TRBD2, a call that lacks DNA to check it against. CDR3 length: 15 residues. The germline V gene encodes CDR1 LNHDA and CDR2 SQIVND (reference sequence). This CDR3 is CASSLGTRSSNEQFF.